This T cell receptor beta chain emerged from a study of T cells in Graves' hyperthyroidism and ophthalmopathy (dated by TCRdb to the late 2010s). Broadly, across the study: Peripheral blood samples were taken at initial diagnosis, before any treatment was given. TCR V-J signatures able to tell the groups apart were searched for in a discovery cohort of 100 patients, of whom under 45 had Graves' ophthalmopathy and roughly 57 had stable Graves' hyperthyroidism. TCR Vbeta CDR3 sequencing of 130 to 150 peripheral blood samples (more than 40 ophthalmopathy, roughly 72 hyperthyroidism and approximately 17 progressor patients) is reported in the paper. The approximately 100 discovery patients were divided at random into training and test sets in a 7:3 ratio. Once sampling was done, hyperthyroidism patients were given methimazole at a starting dose of 30 mg daily, whereas ophthalmopathy patients were given high-dose intravenous methylprednisolone. The study also compared thyroid tissue and blood T-cell repertoires from over 5 Graves' hyperthyroidism patients. Prospective prediction of ophthalmopathy was tested in an independent validation cohort of 18 to 20 hyperthyroidism patients and 15 to 17 patients who later progressed to ophthalmopathy.

What the research found in general, with its limitations: No statistical method was used to set the sample size in advance, and investigators knew the group allocation. In validation, progression to ophthalmopathy was predicted by the model with approximately 67% sensitivity and around 75% specificity, a median of about 6.8 months before onset. Most expanded thyroid clonotypes (frequency above 0.001) were also found in blood, which suggests that blood repertoires may mirror thyroid immune responses. A model built on a 13 V-J signature distinguished ophthalmopathy from stable hyperthyroidism, reaching 85% to 90% sensitivity and 81.08% specificity in cross-validation and 80%/75% in testing.

TCR beta CDR3 regions were amplified from RNA transcripts. A first-round RT-PCR of the TCR CDR3 used the HTBI primer set with the Qiagen OneStep RT-PCR kit. A second multiplex PCR round built the libraries, followed by size selection and purification. The libraries were sequenced on an Illumina HiSeq2000 using paired-end 100 bp reads. In the paper's pipeline: Raw data were processed with SOAPnuke, discarding reads with adapters, uncalled bases, mean Phred below 15, or no exact constant-primer or identifier match. High-quality paired reads were merged using COPE v1.2.5, and each unique nucleotide sequence was defined as a clonotype. Clonotypes were aligned to IMGT TRBV, TRBD and TRBJ reference segments using MiTCR v1.1. Only V-J combinations with frequency above 0.0001, covering approximately 99% of repertoires, were analysed. A TCS score was defined as the ratio between F50 (clonal expansion) and ExV (chaos), using BLOSUM62-based TCRdist between CDR3 peptides within each V-J. Welch's t-statistics and random forest reduced fewer than 600 V-J features to under 15, which were used in a naive Bayes classifier (R e1071). TCRdb reprocessed the public reads (quality trimming at Q25 with fastp, clone calling with MiXCR) and kept in-frame beta chains. A single entry per CDR3 protein holds the most common genes and DNA from its merged rows. Clone size and V and J calls follow TCRdb, not the original study. In all, the sample holds 470,000 or so distinct CDR3 sequences, and around 20% of those were seen once. Less than 30% of the sample is taken by the ten largest.

A distance of 15 bases separates the germline ends of V and J, which lose 6 bases and 7 bases respectively. The CDR3 sequence holds 13 residues, the cysteine and phenylalanine included. The retained sequence is limited to the CDR3, 39 bases, with the frame set at the first base. The germline V gene sets CDR1 to SNHLY and CDR2 to FYNNEI. Stable Graves' hyperthyroidism was defined as no progression to ophthalmopathy during 18 months of follow-up. The hyperthyroidism patients were between 18 and 65 years old and newly diagnosed, with a disease duration of less than 2 months. The study excluded patients with uncontrolled infections, other autoimmune diseases, pregnancy or lactation. Clinical symptoms, serum thyroxine and TRAb, thyroid ultrasound, and orbital computed tomography formed the basis for the diagnoses. PBMCs were separated from approximately 9.9 ml of fresh peripheral blood using Ficoll-Paque density gradient centrifugation. Trizol reagent was used to extract total RNA, and RNA quality was then checked on an Agilent 2100 Bioanalyzer.

This clonotype was seen only a few times. The antigen it binds to is not known. Base qualities are not recorded, but no much larger clone differs from it by a single base. The receptor was derived from a young man with Graves' hyperthyroidism. Sequencing was performed on blood. The rearranged segments are TRBV2 and TRBJ1-2; the D region possibly corresponds to TRBD1 (5 bases align). The DNA reads as follows: TGTGCCAGCAGGGGGGAGGGACCCCTTGGCTACACCTTC. It is translated as CASRGEGPLGYTF.